The 20 T cell receptor beta chains below all came from one sample that was sequenced in a study of cytomegalovirus exposure and HLA in healthy donors. TCRdb's copy holds only in-frame clones and misses some; the assay was immunoSEQ multiplex PCR. The sample lists 180,000 or so clones, approximately 86% seen once, with less than 3.5% in the top ten. The sequencing input was PBMCs. These receptors were collected from a man in his late teens or twenties in good health and CMV-seropositive.

The genes are TRBV7-9 and TRBJ1-2; D is possibly TRBD1 (6 bases). Trimming took 5 bases from V and 8 from J, leaving 15 bases between them. The CDR3 consists of 13 residues. CDR1 SEHNR and CDR2 FQNEAQ come from the germline V gene (reference sequence). The CDR3 sequence: CASSDRSVEGYTF. CDR3 nucleotide sequence: TGTGCCAGCAGCGACAGGTCGGTAGAAGGCTACACCTTC.

This clone has a single count. The chain couples TRBV6-1 to TRBJ2-1; unclear D gene. Trimming pared 1 base from V and 6 bases from J, leaving 4 bases between. The germline V gene has CDR1 MNHNS and CDR2 SASEGT. The CDR3 consists of 12 residues. The CDR3 coding sequence is TGTGCCAGCAGTGAAGGTCTCAATGAGCAGTTCTTC. It is translated as CASSEGLNEQFF.

The rearrangement joins TRBV29-1 to TRBJ2-7; weak D call: TRBD1 (6 bases). Looked up from germline, CDR1 is SQVTM and CDR2 is ANQGSEA. V was pared by 4 bases and J by 0 bases, with 16 bases between. This CDR3 is built from 15 residues. CDR3 sequence (DNA): TGCAGCGTTGGGCAGGGGTTTCTATACTCCTACGAGCAGTACTTC. Protein product: CSVGQGFLYSYEQYF.

The rearrangement joins TRBV6-6 to TRBJ1-2, with 9 bases fitting TRBD1. Germline V gives CDR1 MNHNY, CDR2 SVGAGI (reference sequence). Trimming cost V 4 bases and J 4 bases; bases outside gene matches: 10. This CDR3 has 16 amino acids. The DNA for the CDR3 is TGTGCCAGCAGTTGGGCTCCCGGGACAGGGACCTATGGCTACACCTTC. Encoded protein: CASSWAPGTGTYGYTF.

The chain couples TRBV21-1 to TRBJ2-7; no check of the table's D call, TRBD2, against the DNA was made. TRBV21-1 is given as a pseudogene. This CDR3 region has 14 residues. The CDR3 is CASSRRSGLYEQYF. Here the CDR3 DNA reads TGTGCCAGCAGCAGGAGGTCGGGCCTCTACGAGCAGTACTTC.

V and J are TRBV21-1 and TRBJ1-4. TRBV21-1 is a recognized pseudogene. The CDR3 is 18 residues long. As DNA, the CDR3 is TGTGCCAGCAGCGCCGATGGCGGGGGCGCGACAACTAATGAAAAACTGTTTTTT. Translation: CASSADGGGATTNEKLFF.

The chain couples TRBV5-4 to TRBJ2-7; 10 bases are a match to TRBD1. V trimming: 4 bases; J trimming: 6 bases; junction bases outside the gene matches: 10. Per the germline V gene, CDR1 is SGHNT and CDR2 is YYREEE (reference sequence). This CDR3 is built from 15 residues. The CDR3 region is CASSHLSTGGSEQYF. As DNA, the CDR3 is TGTGCCAGCAGCCACCTTTCGACAGGGGGCTCCGAGCAGTACTTC.

This clone has only one observation. The chain employs TRBV19 and TRBJ1-2; TRBD1 aligns across 7 bases. The length of the CDR3 is 15 residues. V lost 4 bases to trimming and J lost 6 bases; unmatched junction nucleotides: 11. In germline, CDR1 is LNHDA, CDR2 SQIVND (reference sequence). In DNA form, the CDR3 reads TGTGCCAGTAGTACCGTCCGTCCGGGACAGAATGGCTACACCTTC. Residues: CASSTVRPGQNGYTF.

The chain recombines TRBV30 with TRBJ2-1; no definite D call. V shed 3 bases and J shed 4 bases, with 13 bases lying between them. Germline CDR1 GTSNPN, CDR2 SVGIG (reference sequence). This CDR3 comprises 14 residues. CDR3 DNA: TGTGCCTGGAGCGCGCGGCAGCCGTACAATGAGCAGTTCTTC. Protein sequence: CAWSARQPYNEQFF. The complete variable domain, with remaining parts taken from reference TRBV30 and TRBJ2-1, reads SQTIHQWPATLVQPVGSPLSLECTVEGTSNPNLYWYRQAAGRGLQLLFYSVGIGQISSEVPQNLSASRPQDRQFILSSKKLLLSDSGFYLCAWSARQPYNEQFFGPGTRLTVL.

The rearrangement links TRBV6-5 to TRBJ1-2; perhaps TRBD1 as D (6 bases). The CDR3 loop spans 13 amino acids. Looked up from germline, CDR1 is MNHEY and CDR2 is SVGAGI. Trimming took 5 bases from V and 4 from J, leaving 11 bases between them. CDR3 sequence (DNA): TGTGCCAGCAGTGCAGACAGGACCTATGGCTACACCTTC. This encodes CASSADRTYGYTF.

The V gene is TRBV7-9, the J gene TRBJ2-7; the D is unclear. The germline V gene encodes CDR1 SEHNR and CDR2 FQNEAQ (reference sequence). Trimming stripped 7 bases from V and 2 bases from J, with 9 bases between. This CDR3 comprises 12 residues. CDR3 sequence: CASTRSPYEQYF. The CDR3 DNA reads as TGTGCCAGCACCAGATCCCCCTACGAGCAGTACTTC.

The chain has TRBV13 and TRBJ2-7; 15 nucleotides match TRBD2. The CDR3 extends over 17 amino acids. Trimming removed 5 bases from V and 7 bases from J; junction bases left unmatched: 12. Germline CDR1 and CDR2: PRHDT and FYEKMQ (reference sequence). CDR3 in DNA: TGTGCCAGCAGCCGCCCCGGGACTAGCGGGAGGCCCGGGGAGCAGTACTTC. It encodes CASSRPGTSGRPGEQYF.

The chain has TRBV7-9 and TRBJ1-1; perhaps TRBD1 as D (5 bases). This CDR3 contains 12 residues. Germline V gives CDR1 SEHNR, CDR2 FQNEAQ (reference sequence). Trimming pared 2 bases from V and 5 bases from J, leaving 6 bases between. The DNA of the CDR3 is TGTGCCAGCAGCTTACGACAGACTGAAGCTTTCTTT. Its translation is CASSLRQTEAFF.

The V call is TRBV2, the J call TRBJ2-1; 13 bases are shared with TRBD2. V lost 6 bases, J lost 13 bases, and 9 bases stayed unmatched. Germline values: CDR1 SNHLY, CDR2 FYNNEI. This CDR3 has 14 residues. The CDR3 sequence: CASSATSGGFHQFF. The DNA of the CDR3 is TGTGCCAGCAGCGCGACTAGCGGGGGGTTTCATCAGTTCTTC.

The gene calls are TRBV2 and TRBJ2-1; 7 bases match TRBD1. V was pared by 7 bases and J by 9 bases, with 12 bases of the junction left unmatched. The CDR3 is made up of 14 amino acids. The V gene's germline CDR1 is SNHLY and CDR2 FYNNEI. The CDR3 coding sequence is TGTGCCAGCACCCCCGGGACAGTAAATGGTGAGCAGTTCTTC. Translated: CASTPGTVNGEQFF.

This clone was picked up one time. V and J are TRBV7-2 and TRBJ1-3, with D tentatively TRBD1 (5 bases). The ends were cut back, 5 bases at V and 0 bases at J, with 11 bases in the middle. The CDR3 covers 15 residues. Per the germline V gene, CDR1 is SGHTA and CDR2 is FQGNSA. CDR3 amino acids: CASSLRQSSGNTIYF. The CDR3 DNA reads TGTGCCAGCAGCCTCCGACAGTCCTCTGGAAACACCATATATTTT. The variable domain in full, completed from reference TRBV7-2 and TRBJ1-3, reads GAGVSQSPSNKVTEKGKDVELRCDPISGHTALYWYRQSLGQGLEFLIYFQGNSAPDKSGLPSDRFSAERTGGSVSTLTIQRTQQEDSAVYLCASSLRQSSGNTIYFGEGSWLTVV.

The chain couples TRBV6-1 to TRBJ2-7, with TRBD2 as a possible D gene (6 bases). This CDR3 is 10 amino acids long. The germline V gene encodes CDR1 MNHNS and CDR2 SASEGT. V shed 11 bases and J shed 1 base, with 6 bases lying between them. Here the CDR3 DNA reads TGTGCCGGGGGGTCCTACGAGCAGTACTTC. Its protein product is CAGGSYEQYF.

This sequence joins TRBV2 and TRBJ2-1; 9 bases are a match to TRBD2. The CDR3 contains 14 residues. Germline CDR1 and CDR2: SNHLY and FYNNEI. The V gene end was trimmed by 9 bases and the J gene end by 2 bases; junction bases not matched to a gene: 5. Written as DNA, the CDR3 is TGTGCCAGAGGTAGCGGGAGTGCCTACAATGAGCAGTTCTTC. This translates into CARGSGSAYNEQFF.

This clone appeared once. The V gene is TRBV7-9, the J gene TRBJ1-2, with unresolved D. CDR3 length: 16 residues. V dropped 5 bases and J dropped 4 bases, with 20 bases sitting between them. From germline, CDR1 is SEHNR and CDR2 FQNEAQ (reference sequence). As DNA, the CDR3 is TGTGCCAGCAGCCTCCGGGCCGCCGAGGGCCTCTATGGCTACACCTTC. Translated: CASSLRAAEGLYGYTF.

The rearrangement joins TRBV7-9 to TRBJ2-5; 10 bases match TRBD2. V gave up 2 bases and J gave up 0 bases; unmatched junction bases: 12. Germline loops: CDR1 SEHNR, CDR2 FQNEAQ (reference sequence). CDR3 size: 19 residues. CDR3 in DNA: TGTGCCAGCAGCTTAATTGTAGTGCTGGGACTAGCGAACCAAGAGACCCAGTACTTC. Translating it yields CASSLIVVLGLANQETQYF.